This T cell receptor (beta chain) comes out of a study of CD4 T cells in relation to SARS-CoV-2 and coronaviruses. Study-level information: TCR beta CDR3s were sequenced after roughly 10-day antigen culture of PBMCs. Study-level results: The cross-reactivity analysis covered only spike protein, not other viral proteins.

This clone has only one observation. The antigen is not known. Before the COVID-19 pandemic, during about 2011-2019, CD4+ T cells were taken from unexposed donors. CD4+ T cells were isolated from the cells after nine to eleven days of culture. CDR1 and CDR2 (germline): LGHNT, FRNRAP. The CDR3 covers 17 residues. J lost 10 bases, V lost 5 bases, and 17 bases had no gene match. Sequencing used immunoSEQ multiplex PCR; TCRdb keeps in-frame clones, though not all of them. Of about 22,000 clones listed, about 71% are singletons. Specimen: CD4+ T cells from PBMCs, cultured in vitro. The receptor was isolated from a human donor in good health. V usage is TRBV12-5 and J usage is TRBJ1-6; 7 nucleotides align to TRBD1. This chain's CDR3 is CASGPPTSTGRNSPLHF. The CDR3, as DNA: TGTGCTAGTGGTCCACCAACCTCGACAGGGAGAAACTCACCCCTCCACTTT.